The 26 T cell receptor beta chains below all came from one sample that was sequenced in a study of cytomegalovirus exposure and HLA in healthy donors. Primers: 60 Vbeta forward and 13 Jbeta reverse. TCRdb keeps only in-frame clones here, not all; method: immunoSEQ multiplex PCR. This repertoire includes under 65,000 clones. The sequencing input was PBMCs. The receptor source for this set is a woman in her thirties or forties in good health and CMV-seronegative.

The CDR3 region is CASSPTRAGGDNEQFF. For the CDR3, the DNA is TGTGCCAGCAGCCCTACAAGGGCGGGGGGCGACAATGAGCAGTTCTTC. The chain recombines TRBV4-2 with TRBJ2-1, with 8 bases identical to TRBD2. The CDR3 is made up of 16 amino acids. In germline, CDR1 is LGHNA, CDR2 YNFKEQ. J gave up 5 bases and V 4 bases, and 10 bases lay outside the gene matches.

This chain joins TRBV27 and TRBJ2-7; 7 nucleotides align to TRBD1. J gave up 1 base and V 5 bases, and 5 bases lay outside the gene matches. The CDR3 contains 14 residues. Germline CDR1 and CDR2: MNHEY and SMNVEV (reference sequence). CDR3 nucleotide sequence: TGTGCCAGCAGTCCGTGGACAGGTTCCTACGAGCAGTACTTC. Amino acids: CASSPWTGSYEQYF.

The gene calls are TRBV7-9 and TRBJ2-7; 9 bases match TRBD1. Trimming took 1 base from V and 3 from J; bases not matched to a gene: 4. CDR3 length equals 15 residues. Per germline, CDR1 SEHNR and CDR2 FQNEAQ (reference sequence). The CDR3 region is CASSLGGQGHYEQYF. CDR3 in DNA: TGTGCCAGCAGCTTAGGGGGACAGGGCCACTACGAGCAGTACTTC.

CDR3 protein: CASSYGGINSYEQYF. DNA of the CDR3: TGTGCCAGCAGTTACGGGGGGATCAACTCCTACGAGCAGTACTTC. This rearrangement joins TRBV6-5 to TRBJ2-7; TRBD2 is a possible D gene (6 bases). The CDR3 extends over 15 amino acids. V lost 2 bases and J lost 0, with 11 bases in between. Germline CDR1 reads MNHEY; CDR2 reads SVGAGI.

V is TRBV18 and J is TRBJ1-1; 7 bases agree with TRBD1. V shed 1 base and J 4 bases; nucleotides not matched to a gene: 15. The CDR3 has 18 residues. Germline loops: CDR1 KGHSH, CDR2 LQKENI. This CDR3 is CASSPLDLGGEVGTEAFF. The CDR3 DNA reads TGTGCCAGCTCACCACTCGATTTAGGGGGCGAGGTTGGCACTGAAGCTTTCTTT. Together with reference TRBV18 and TRBJ1-1, the CDR3 gives the full variable domain: NAGVMQNPRHLVRRRGQEARLRCSPMKGHSHVYWYRQLPEEGLKFMVYLQKENIIDESGMPKERFSAEFPKEGPSILRIQQVVRGDSAAYFCASSPLDLGGEVGTEAFFGQGTRLTVV.

This chain links TRBV7-6 with TRBJ2-5; 8 positions match TRBD2. The V segment lost 5 bases and the J segment 2 bases; nucleotides outside the gene matches: 7. CDR1 is SGHVS and CDR2 is FNYEAQ in the germline V gene. The CDR3 has 15 amino acids. This chain's CDR3 is CASSLTSGGQETQYF. The CDR3 DNA follows: TGTGCCAGCAGCCTCACTAGCGGCGGTCAAGAGACCCAGTACTTC.

V gene TRBV18 combines with J gene TRBJ1-1; 7 positions agree with TRBD1. V dropped 6 bases and J dropped 5; count of bases not matched to a gene: 6. The CDR3 is 13 amino acids. Germline values: CDR1 KGHSH, CDR2 LQKENI. The CDR3 protein is CASSPSRGTEAFF. The CDR3 nucleotides read TGTGCCAGCTCCCCGTCCAGGGGGACTGAAGCTTTCTTT.

The chain employs TRBV7-9 and TRBJ2-3, with 7 bases that match TRBD2. CDR3 length equals 15 residues. CDR1 SEHNR and CDR2 FQNEAQ come from the germline V gene (reference sequence). V was pared by 7 bases and J by 4 bases, with 11 bases of the junction left unmatched. The CDR3 region is CASTSTAAGADTQYF. CDR3 DNA sequence: TGTGCCAGCACCTCCACGGCGGCGGGAGCAGATACGCAGTATTTT.

This chain connects TRBV4-2 to TRBJ1-4; D is unresolved. The CDR3 length is 15 residues. V lost 4 bases, J lost 0 bases, and 9 bases lay in between. Per the germline V gene, CDR1 is LGHNA and CDR2 is YNFKEQ. The CDR3 sequence: CASSPHSATNEKLFF. DNA for the CDR3: TGTGCCAGCAGCCCCCACAGTGCAACTAATGAAAAACTGTTTTTT.

The V and J genes are TRBV7-2 and TRBJ2-1, with 11 bases lining up with TRBD2. The CDR3 extends over 15 amino acids. Per the germline V gene, CDR1 is SGHTA and CDR2 is FQGNSA. J gave up 6 bases and V 3 bases, and 4 bases lay outside the gene matches. CDR3 in amino acids: CASSFTSGRGNEQFF. The CDR3 nucleotides are TGTGCCAGCAGCTTCACTAGCGGGAGAGGCAATGAGCAGTTCTTC.

The V and J genes are TRBV11-2 and TRBJ2-1; 11 bases are shared with TRBD2. The V gene's germline CDR1 is SGHAT and CDR2 FQNNGV. The CDR3 sequence is 15 residues long. The J segment lost 5 bases and the V segment lost 7 bases, leaving 7 bases of the junction unmatched. CDR3: CASTLTSGRNNEQFF. The CDR3 DNA sequence: TGTGCCAGCACCCTAACTAGCGGGAGAAACAATGAGCAGTTCTTC.

This chain connects TRBV6-5 to TRBJ1-5, with D possibly TRBD1 on 5 matching bases. The CDR3 has 15 amino acids. Germline V CDR1 and CDR2: MNHEY, SVGAGI. Deletions cut 5 bases from V and 7 bases from J, with 18 bases between. The CDR3 coding sequence is TGTGCCAGCAGTCCAGGAGGGGAAATCGGGCAGCCCCAGCATTTT. This sequence encodes CASSPGGEIGQPQHF.

The chain combines TRBV28 with TRBJ1-2, with D hard to call. CDR1 MDHEN and CDR2 SYDVKM come from the germline V gene. Trimming took 1 base from V and 8 from J, leaving 11 bases between them. This CDR3 comprises 13 residues. The CDR3 region is CASSLLGGRGYTF. The CDR3 DNA reads as TGTGCCAGCAGTTTATTAGGAGGGCGCGGCTACACCTTC.

The chain couples TRBV7-2 to TRBJ2-1, with TRBD2 matching 9 bases. This CDR3 region has 16 residues. Per germline, CDR1 SGHTA and CDR2 FQGNSA. The junction had 6 bases not matched to a gene; V was cut back by 2 bases and J by 4 bases. The CDR3 here is CASSLMAGGPYNEQFF. In nucleotides, the CDR3 is TGTGCCAGCAGCTTAATGGCGGGAGGGCCATACAATGAGCAGTTCTTC.

The rearrangement joins TRBV28 to TRBJ1-6; 7 positions match TRBD1. The CDR3 is made up of 15 amino acids. J was trimmed by 10 bases and V by 2 bases; bases with no gene match: 8. Germline V lookup: CDR1 MDHEN, CDR2 SYDVKM. CDR3 bases: TGTGCCAGCAGTTTAGGGAACAGGGGAAAATCACCCCTCCACTTT. Translating it yields CASSLGNRGKSPLHF.

The genes are TRBV5-6 and TRBJ2-5; 7 nucleotides line up with TRBD2. Per germline, CDR1 SGHDT and CDR2 YYEEEE. V was pared by 0 bases and J by 5 bases, with 4 bases of the junction left unmatched. The CDR3 covers 14 residues. The CDR3 nucleotides read TGTGCCAGCAGCTTGGGGGGCGGGAGCGAGACCCAGTACTTC. Encoded protein: CASSLGGGSETQYF.

The V call is TRBV10-3, the J call TRBJ1-5, with D unclear. The length of the CDR3 is 15 residues. CDR1 and CDR2 (germline): ENHRY, SYGVKD. V was cut by 0 bases and J by 11 bases, with 17 bases left in between. CDR3 sequence: CAISESGGPEKAQHF. CDR3 in DNA: TGTGCCATCAGTGAGTCCGGCGGTCCTGAGAAAGCCCAGCATTTT.

The genes are TRBV5-6 and TRBJ2-2, with D hard to call. Germline CDR1 and CDR2: SGHDT and YYEEEE. The CDR3 length is 16 residues. V lost 4 bases to trimming and J lost 7 bases, with 20 bases between them. CDR3 nucleotides: TGTGCCAGCAGCCGTTCAGGCAGGTCTCTGAACGGGGAGCTGTTTTTT. Protein product: CASSRSGRSLNGELFF.

The chain links TRBV5-8 to TRBJ2-3; 9 nucleotides agree with TRBD2. The CDR3 has 19 amino acids. Germline V gene data show CDR1 as SGHTS and CDR2 as YDEGEE. J lost 1 base, V lost 0 bases, and 12 bases had no gene match. CDR3 in amino acids: CASSLEISGRPSGTDTQYF. The CDR3 DNA sequence: TGTGCCAGCAGCTTGGAAATCAGCGGGAGGCCCTCTGGCACAGATACGCAGTATTTT.

With respect to this clone: Germline is not matched at one junction end, which may reflect a read error. J is TRBJ1-6 and V is TRBV25-1, with D possibly being TRBD1 (6 bases). CDR1 and CDR2 from the germline V gene are MGHDK and SYGVNS. CDR3 size: 14 residues. CDR3: CASSDVRDNSPLHF. CDR3 in DNA: TGTGCCAGCAGTGACGTCAGGGACAATTCACCCCTACACTTT. Supplemented by reference TRBV25-1 and TRBJ1-6, the full variable domain reads EADIYQTPRYLVIGTGKKITLECSQTMGHDKMYWYQQDPGMELHLIHYSYGVNSTEKGDLSSESTVSRIRTEHFPLTLESARPSHTSQYLCASSDVRDNSPLHFGNGTRLTVT.

This sequence joins TRBV29-1 and TRBJ1-2, with D hard to call. The CDR3 sequence is 12 residues long. Germline assignment: CDR1 SQVTM and CDR2 ANQGSEA. Trimming pared 4 bases from V and 4 bases from J, leaving 10 bases between. The DNA for the CDR3 is TGCAGCGTTGGGGAGGAGACCTATGGCTACACCTTC. Translated, it gives CSVGEETYGYTF.

The V and J genes are TRBV6-1 and TRBJ2-3; 8 bases fit TRBD1. The junction had 8 bases not matched to a gene; V was cut back by 0 bases and J by 0 bases. Germline CDR1 reads MNHNS; CDR2 reads SASEGT. The CDR3 spans 18 residues. The CDR3 sequence: CASSEAVWTGTSTDTQYF. In DNA form, the CDR3 reads TGTGCCAGCAGTGAAGCAGTTTGGACAGGGACTAGCACAGATACGCAGTATTTT.

J is TRBJ2-1 and V is TRBV30, with a tentative D call TRBD1 (6 bases). The CDR3 spans 16 residues. The V and J ends lost 3 bases and 6 bases respectively, with 21 bases between them. The germline V gene encodes CDR1 GTSNPN and CDR2 SVGIG (reference sequence). The DNA for the CDR3 is TGTGCCTGGAGCCGCGCCGGGACCACCAGGGGCAATGAGCAGTTCTTC. Encoded protein: CAWSRAGTTRGNEQFF.

V is TRBV5-1 and J is TRBJ1-1, with D tentatively TRBD1 (6 bases). In germline, CDR1 is SGHRS, CDR2 YFSETQ. Trimming took 0 bases from V and 5 from J, leaving 17 bases between them. This CDR3 has 16 amino acids. The CDR3 is CASSLGAGPRGTEAFF. In DNA, the CDR3 is TGCGCCAGCAGCTTGGGGGCAGGACCTAGGGGGACTGAAGCTTTCTTT.

This chain links TRBV10-3 with TRBJ1-1; possible D gene TRBD1, 5 bases. This CDR3 region has 14 residues. The V end was cut by 0 bases, the J end by 1 base, with 6 bases between. The V gene's germline CDR1 is ENHRY and CDR2 SYGVKD. The DNA of the CDR3 is TGTGCCATCAGTGAGTCAGGACAGAACACTGAAGCTTTCTTT. As protein: CAISESGQNTEAFF.

The chain is built from TRBV19 and TRBJ1-4; D is possibly TRBD1 (6 bases). Trimming stripped 5 bases from V and 2 bases from J, with 15 bases between. The length of the CDR3 is 16 residues. Germline V gives CDR1 LNHDA, CDR2 SQIVND (reference sequence). The CDR3 protein is CASSHSPGGTNEKLFF. The CDR3 DNA sequence: TGTGCCAGTAGTCATTCGCCTGGGGGCACTAATGAAAAACTGTTTTTT.